These T cell receptor beta chains were read from a single sample in a study of blood T cells in healthy people across ages. Each CDR3 protein gets one entry after TCRdb re-called the 5' RACE reads with MiXCR. The sample has about 1.5 million distinct CDR3 sequences; approximately 43% are singletons. Sequencing input: blood. These receptors all come from a woman aged 18-30 years in good health. CDR3s include the opening cysteine and the closing phenylalanine or tryptophan. A D gene is named only where the DNA matches it firmly. Expanded clones are given a class, and other clones once, few, many or no size at all.

j_call: TRBJ1-2; clone_size: few; v_call: TRBV20-1; d_call: TRBD1; cdr3_length: 17; cdr3_nt: TGCAGTGCTAGTGCCAGGGACAGGGGGCATTCTAACTATGGCTACACCTTC; cdr3_aa: CSASARDRGHSNYGYTF
j_call: TRBJ1-2; clone_size: NA; v_call: TRBV20-1; d_call: TRBD1; cdr3_length: 13; cdr3_nt: TGCAGTGCTCAGGGACAGGGGAGATATGGCTACACCTTC; cdr3_aa: CSAQGQGRYGYTF
j_call: TRBJ2-1; clone_size: many; v_call: TRBV24-1; d_call: NA; cdr3_length: 13; cdr3_nt: TGTGCCACAACCGGGACCTTCGGCAATGAGCAGTTCTTC; cdr3_aa: CATTGTFGNEQFF
j_call: TRBJ1-5; clone_size: many; v_call: TRBV6-5; d_call: TRBD1; cdr3_length: 15; cdr3_nt: TGTGCCAGCAGCCCGACAGGGTATAGCAATCAGCCCCAGCATTTT; cdr3_aa: CASSPTGYSNQPQHF
j_call: TRBJ1-2; clone_size: few; v_call: TRBV5-1; d_call: NA; cdr3_length: 13; cdr3_nt: TGCGCCAGCAGCTTGCGGGACCTCTATGGCTACACCTTC; cdr3_aa: CASSLRDLYGYTF
j_call: TRBJ1-4; clone_size: few; v_call: TRBV29-1; d_call: NA; cdr3_length: 11; cdr3_nt: TGCAGCGTTTACAGGTCTGAAAAACTGTTTTTT; cdr3_aa: CSVYRSEKLFF
j_call: TRBJ2-7; clone_size: many; v_call: TRBV6-2/TRBV6-3; d_call: NA; cdr3_length: 11; cdr3_nt: TGCGCCAGCAGCGATGGGTTCGAGCAGTACTTC; cdr3_aa: CASSDGFEQYF
j_call: TRBJ2-1; clone_size: NA; v_call: TRBV30; d_call: NA; cdr3_length: 11; cdr3_nt: TGTGCCTGGAGGTGGGGTGTAGAGCAGTTCTTC; cdr3_aa: CAWRWGVEQFF
j_call: TRBJ2-4; clone_size: few; v_call: TRBV25-1; d_call: TRBD2; cdr3_length: 16; cdr3_nt: TGTGCCAGCAGTGAAGGGACTAGCAGAGCCAAAAACATTCAGTACTTC; cdr3_aa: CASSEGTSRAKNIQYF
j_call: TRBJ2-1; clone_size: NA; v_call: TRBV5-1; d_call: NA; cdr3_length: 16; cdr3_nt: TGCGCCAGCAGCTTGGGAGGTTGGTCGGGTAATAATGAGCAGTTCTTC; cdr3_aa: CASSLGGWSGNNEQFF
j_call: TRBJ2-5; clone_size: NA; v_call: TRBV7-9; d_call: TRBD2; cdr3_length: 17; cdr3_nt: TGTGCCAGCAGCAAAGGGACTAGCGGAGTCTTCCAAGAGACCCAGTACTTC; cdr3_aa: CASSKGTSGVFQETQYF
j_call: TRBJ1-1; clone_size: NA; v_call: TRBV7-8; d_call: TRBD1; cdr3_length: 16; cdr3_nt: TGTGCCAGCAGCCCGACAGGGTTCGGGATGAACACTGAAGCTTTCTTT; cdr3_aa: CASSPTGFGMNTEAFF
j_call: TRBJ1-2; clone_size: NA; v_call: TRBV30; d_call: NA; cdr3_length: 15; cdr3_nt: TGTGCCTGGAGTCCGGACGGGGGGCGTTTAGGCGGCTACACCTTC; cdr3_aa: CAWSPDGGRLGGYTF
j_call: TRBJ2-2; clone_size: once; v_call: TRBV5-1; d_call: NA; cdr3_length: 19; cdr3_nt: TGCGCCAGCAGCTTGGATCCCCCGGTGCAGGGGTGGTCCACCGGGGAGCTGTTTTTT; cdr3_aa: CASSLDPPVQGWSTGELFF
j_call: TRBJ2-5; clone_size: once; v_call: TRBV24-1; d_call: NA; cdr3_length: 14; cdr3_nt: TGTGCCACCAGTCAGGGGGGCAATGAAGAGACCCAGTACTTC; cdr3_aa: CATSQGGNEETQYF